A single sample is the source of the 11 T cell receptor beta chains below, sequenced in a study of blood T cells in healthy people across ages. A second about 6 to 12 cycle PCR used barcoded and J-beta primers. TCRdb itself ran the 5' RACE reads through MiXCR, one entry per CDR3 protein. The data hold approximately 850,000 distinct CDR3 sequences, with 40% to 50% observed a single time. What was sequenced was blood. The receptor set was obtained from a man aged 55 to 70 in good health.

The chain joins TRBV5-4 to TRBJ1-1; D uncertain. The V gene lost 4 bases and the J gene lost 1 base, with 17 bases spanning the gap. The CDR3 sequence is 16 residues long. CDR1 and CDR2 from the germline V gene are SGHNT and YYREEE (reference sequence). DNA for the CDR3: TGTGCCAGCAGCCTTCGCAACACTCTCCGGAACACTGAAGCTTTCTTT. Its protein product is CASSLRNTLRNTEAFF.

This clonotype has more than one count but fewer than ten. V and J are TRBV7-9 and TRBJ2-3; D gene unclear. Trimming cost V 1 base and J 4 bases, with 9 bases left between them. The CDR3 loop spans 14 amino acids. Germline V lookup: CDR1 SEHNR, CDR2 FQNEAQ (reference sequence). CDR3 in amino acids: CASSLVRSADTQYF. CDR3 in DNA: TGTGCCAGCAGCTTAGTAAGGTCTGCAGATACGCAGTATTTT.

The J gene is TRBJ1-5, the V gene TRBV20-1, with D perhaps matching TRBD1 (6 bases). Germline V gene lookup returns CDR1 DFQATT and CDR2 SNEGSKA (reference sequence). V was clipped by 4 bases and J by 4 bases, with 14 bases between them. The CDR3 totals 14 residues. DNA of the CDR3: TGCAGTGCTACTACAGGGTTGGCAAATCAGCCCCAGCATTTT. The encoded protein is CSATTGLANQPQHF.

This clonotype was counted many times. This sequence joins TRBV29-1 and TRBJ2-6; the D is unclear. The CDR3 length is 15 residues. Germline lookup yields CDR1 SQVTM and CDR2 ANQGSEA. The germline V and J ends were trimmed by 5 bases and 0 bases, with 11 bases remaining between them. The CDR3 here is CSVLVWGSGANVLTF. The CDR3 DNA reads TGCAGCGTTTTGGTATGGGGCTCTGGGGCCAACGTCCTGACTTTC.

This clonotype was counted once. The chain recombines TRBV11-2 with TRBJ1-5; D remains ambiguous. The germline V gene encodes CDR1 SGHAT and CDR2 FQNNGV. This CDR3 has 15 residues. V gave up 1 base and J gave up 4 bases, with 11 bases separating them. The CDR3 here is CASSLGSGRNQPQHF. DNA for the CDR3: TGTGCCAGCAGCTTAGGGTCCGGGCGAAATCAGCCCCAGCATTTT.

The CDR3 DNA is TGTGCCAGCAGCTTAGCGGGACGGGGGGGCTCCTACAATGAGCAGTTCTTC. This codes for CASSLAGRGGSYNEQFF. The V gene is TRBV7-2, the J gene TRBJ2-1; 8 bases align to TRBD2. This CDR3 contains 17 residues. After removal of 0 bases from V and 0 bases from J, the junction contained 4 bases not matched to a gene. Germline CDR1 reads SGHTA; CDR2 reads FQGNSA.

Only a few counts were recorded for this clonotype. The chain joins TRBV28 to TRBJ2-7; possibly TRBD1 for D (7 bases). The CDR3 runs to 14 residues. Germline V CDR1 and CDR2: MDHEN, SYDVKM. V gave up 5 bases and J gave up 1 base, with 12 bases separating them. Here the CDR3 reads CASSKTGRSYEQYF. CDR3 DNA: TGTGCCAGCAGTAAGACAGGGAGGTCCTACGAGCAGTACTTC.

The gene calls are TRBV28 and TRBJ2-1, with 8 bases fitting TRBD1. The CDR3 sequence is 15 residues long. The V gene's germline CDR1 is MDHEN and CDR2 SYDVKM. The trim removed 6 bases at V and 3 bases at J, leaving 7 bases unmatched. The CDR3 bases are TGTGCCAGCAGGGACAGGGAGGATTTCTACAATGAGCAGTTCTTC. Translated: CASRDREDFYNEQFF.

This clonotype has more than one count but fewer than ten. V usage is TRBV28 and J usage is TRBJ2-1; D call uncertain. CDR3 size: 13 residues. With 6 bases removed from V and 4 bases from J, the gap between germline ends came to 10 bases. Germline loops: CDR1 MDHEN, CDR2 SYDVKM. In nucleotides, the CDR3 is TGTGCCAGCAGACCCCTATTTTACAATGAGCAGTTCTTC. Protein: CASRPLFYNEQFF. Full variable domain (outside the CDR3, taken from reference TRBV28 and TRBJ2-1): DVKVTQSSRYLVKRTGEKVFLECVQDMDHENMFWYRQDPGLGLRLIYFSYDVKMKEKGDIPEGYSVSREKKERFSLILESASTNQTSMYLCASRPLFYNEQFFGPGTRLTVL.

This rearrangement joins TRBV7-2 to TRBJ2-7; tentative D call: TRBD2 (5 bases). Trimming took 5 bases from V and 0 from J, leaving 14 bases between them. The CDR3 has 15 amino acids. The germline gives CDR1 SGHTA, CDR2 FQGNSA. CDR3: CASSRVPEGSYEQYF. CDR3 in DNA: TGTGCCAGCAGCCGGGTCCCAGAGGGCTCCTACGAGCAGTACTTC.

The rearrangement links TRBV20-1 to TRBJ2-1; D might be TRBD1 or TRBD2, each matching 5 bases. The ends were cut back, 7 bases at V and 13 bases at J, with 20 bases in the middle. Germline V gene lookup returns CDR1 DFQATT and CDR2 SNEGSKA (reference sequence). This CDR3 is built from 12 residues. CDR3 coding DNA: TGCAGTGTTGGATATGGGGCCGGGACCCAGTTCTTC. Amino acids: CSVGYGAGTQFF.